A selection of T cell receptor beta chains follows, all from one sample in a study of blood T cell repertoires in COVID-19. Clones were sequenced by immunoSEQ multiplex PCR, and TCRdb holds only the in-frame ones, with some missing. Seen here are 200,000 to 250,000 clones, 75% to 90% observed once, and the top ten hold approximately 3.8%. The specimen was PBMCs or T cells enriched from blood (not recorded which). These receptors were taken from a woman aged 18-29 years in a cohort exposed to, infected with or recovered from COVID-19 (not recorded which). Both conserved end residues are part of each CDR3. A D gene is named only where the DNA matches it firmly. The size of a clone is reported for some rows only, either as once, few or many, or as a class for expanded clones.

v_gene	d_gene	abundance	j_gene	len	CDR3aa	CDR3nt
TRBV7-2	.	many	TRBJ2-1	14	CASSSPDLYNEQFF	TGTGCCAGCAGCTCCCCGGACTTATACAATGAGCAGTTCTTC
TRBV19	TRBD2	once	TRBJ2-3	15	CATGGAATYTDTQYF	TGTGCCACCGGGGGGGCAGCCACCTACACAGATACGCAGTATTTT
TRBV10-3	.	.	TRBJ1-1	13	CAISAGGATEAFF	TGTGCCATCAGTGCGGGGGGGGCCACTGAAGCTTTCTTT
TRBV7-9	TRBD1	.	TRBJ1-4	19	CASSLGHWDRGRRRGKLFF	TGTGCCAGCAGCTTAGGTCATTGGGACAGGGGCCGTCGTCGCGGAAAACTGTTTTTT
TRBV5-1	.	.	TRBJ1-1	15	CASSLESPADTEAFF	TGCGCCAGCAGCTTGGAATCACCCGCAGACACTGAAGCTTTCTTT
TRBV19	.	.	TRBJ2-5	13	CASSIDSQETQYF	TGTGCCAGTAGTATAGACAGCCAAGAGACCCAGTACTTC
TRBV19	.	.	TRBJ1-2	15	CASSPRGGIDYGYTF	TGTGCCAGTAGTCCCCGGGGGGGGATCGACTATGGCTACACCTTC
TRBV10-1	TRBD1	.	TRBJ2-1	15	CASSEGTGGKNEQFF	TGCGCCAGCAGTGAGGGGACAGGGGGTAAGAATGAGCAGTTCTTC
TRBV5-1	.	.	TRBJ2-2	14	CASSLGGNTGELFF	TGCGCCAGCAGCTTGGGAGGGAACACCGGGGAGCTGTTTTTT
TRBV23-1	.	.	TRBJ2-7	15	CASSHWYPRTYEQYF	TGCGCCAGCAGTCACTGGTATCCGAGAACCTACGAGCAGTACTTC
TRBV5-1	.	.	TRBJ1-2	18	CASSSRASGRANNYGYTF	TGCGCCAGCAGCTCGAGGGCCTCGGGTAGGGCGAATAACTATGGCTACACCTTC
TRBV7-6	.	.	TRBJ2-2	13	CASSREITGELFF	TGTGCCAGCAGCCGAGAAATCACCGGGGAGCTGTTTTTT
TRBV19	.	.	TRBJ1-1	13	CASSRTPNTEAFF	TGTGCCAGTAGCCGCACACCGAACACTGAAGCTTTCTTT
TRBV2	.	.	TRBJ2-2	14	CASSREPGAQELFF	TGTGCCAGCAGTCGCGAACCGGGTGCGCAGGAGCTGTTTTTT
TRBV6-5	TRBD1	.	TRBJ1-1	14	CASRQQGANTEAFF	TGTGCCAGCAGACAACAGGGGGCGAACACTGAAGCTTTCTTT
TRBV4-1	.	once	TRBJ1-4	13	CASSQDPEEKLFF	TGCGCCAGCAGCCAAGATCCAGAAGAAAAACTGTTTTTT
TRBV11-2	.	.	TRBJ1-2	16	CASSLDLTLANYGYTF	TGTGCCAGCAGCTTAGATCTAACTCTAGCTAACTATGGCTACACCTTC
TRBV24-1	TRBD1	.	TRBJ2-7	17	CATSDGGTGTGVNEQYF	TGTGCCACCAGTGATGGGGGGACCGGGACAGGGGTTAACGAGCAGTACTTC
TRBV3-1/TRBV3-2	.	.	TRBJ2-6	17	CASSPGTSLSGANVLTF	TGTGCCAGCAGCCCCGGGACATCCCTCTCTGGGGCCAACGTCCTGACTTTC
TRBV12-3/TRBV12-4	.	.	TRBJ1-1	11	CASAAFAEAFF	TGTGCCAGCGCGGCTTTCGCTGAAGCTTTCTTT
TRBV27	.	.	TRBJ1-2	13	CASSLTGSAGYTF	TGTGCCAGCAGTTTAACGGGGTCTGCTGGCTACACCTTC
TRBV12-3/TRBV12-4	.	few	TRBJ1-2	13	CASSLTPGDGYTF	TGTGCCAGCAGTTTAACCCCCGGGGATGGCTACACCTTC
TRBV5-5	TRBD2	.	TRBJ2-1	15	CASSLAGAILNEQFF	TGTGCCAGCAGCTTAGCGGGAGCAATATTAAATGAGCAGTTCTTC
TRBV20-1	.	.	TRBJ2-2	13	CSASNLEGGELFF	TGCAGTGCTAGTAATCTAGAGGGCGGGGAGCTGTTTTTT
TRBV5-1	.	.	TRBJ1-5	14	CASSPEVGAQPQHF	TGCGCCAGCAGCCCGGAGGTGGGGGCCCAGCCCCAGCATTTT
TRBV2	TRBD1	.	TRBJ1-6	16	CASQPPGQGAYSPLHF	TGTGCCAGCCAACCGCCGGGACAGGGGGCGTATTCACCCCTCCACTTT
TRBV19	TRBD1	.	TRBJ1-2	18	CASSIQSGGGIWSYGYTF	TGTGCCAGTAGTATCCAATCAGGGGGCGGGATTTGGAGCTATGGCTACACCTTC
TRBV7-2	.	.	TRBJ1-2	13	CASSFQILYGYTF	TGTGCCAGCAGCTTCCAGATTCTCTATGGCTACACCTTC
TRBV3-1/TRBV3-2	.	.	TRBJ1-2	13	CASTRTGSRGYTF	TGTGCCAGCACCCGGACGGGGAGTAGGGGCTACACCTTC
TRBV19	.	.	TRBJ1-5	15	CASSDRDPLNQPQHF	TGTGCCAGTAGTGACCGGGATCCACTTAATCAGCCCCAGCATTTT
TRBV4-1	.	.	TRBJ2-1	13	CASSKYVDYEQFF	TGCGCCAGCAGCAAGTACGTAGATTATGAGCAGTTCTTC
TRBV7-8	TRBD1	.	TRBJ1-2	14	CASSPGQGGYGYTF	TGTGCCAGCAGCCCCGGACAGGGAGGCTATGGCTACACCTTC
TRBV2	.	.	TRBJ1-1	12	CASTSGNTEAFF	TGTGCCAGCACCAGTGGGAACACTGAAGCTTTCTTT
TRBV19	TRBD1	.	TRBJ1-4	14	CASSDRVANEKLFF	TGTGCCAGTAGTGACAGGGTAGCTAATGAAAAACTGTTTTTT
TRBV11-3	TRBD1	.	TRBJ2-1	15	CASSENRDRGHEQFF	TGTGCCAGCAGCGAAAACCGGGACAGGGGCCATGAGCAGTTCTTC
TRBV29-1	.	.	TRBJ2-2	13	CSVDGGGTGELFF	TGCAGCGTTGATGGAGGCGGCACCGGGGAGCTGTTTTTT
TRBV5-4	.	.	TRBJ2-3	19	CASSSAAIAGAGGTDTQYF	TGTGCCAGCAGCTCCGCCGCAATCGCGGGGGCGGGGGGCACAGATACGCAGTATTTT
TRBV5-1	.	.	TRBJ2-1	16	CASRPLPSGSYNEQFF	TGCGCCAGCAGACCCCTTCCGAGCGGGTCCTACAATGAGCAGTTCTTC
TRBV2	.	.	TRBJ1-2	13	CASSSTRTRGYTF	TGTGCCAGCAGTTCGACTCGTACCCGGGGCTACACCTTC
TRBV30	.	.	TRBJ2-7	13	CAWSAPSGYEQYF	TGTGCCTGGAGTGCCCCGAGCGGATACGAGCAGTACTTC
TRBV5-4	TRBD1	.	TRBJ2-5	14	CASSDRDQRETQYF	TGTGCCAGCAGTGACAGGGATCAGAGAGAGACCCAGTACTTC
TRBV19	.	.	TRBJ1-5	13	CASSPGTNQPQHF	TGTGCCAGTAGTCCCGGGACAAATCAGCCCCAGCATTTT
TRBV11-3	.	.	TRBJ2-2	16	CASSLDLAPSTGELFF	TGTGCCAGCAGCTTAGATTTGGCCCCTAGCACCGGGGAGCTGTTTTTT
TRBV4-1	.	.	TRBJ1-5	17	CASSQESGRGFDQPQHF	TGCGCCAGCAGCCAAGAAAGTGGCAGGGGTTTCGATCAGCCCCAGCATTTT
TRBV24-1	.	.	TRBJ2-1	14	CATSARYSYNEQFF	TGTGCCACCAGTGCCCGTTACTCCTACAATGAGCAGTTCTTC
TRBV7-9	.	once	TRBJ2-2	15	CASSLIGAGTGELFF	TGTGCCAGCAGCTTAATCGGAGCCGGGACCGGGGAGCTGTTTTTT
TRBV19	TRBD2	.	TRBJ2-1	14	CASSLAGLYNEQFF	TGTGCCAGTAGTCTAGCGGGACTCTACAATGAGCAGTTCTTC
TRBV11-2	TRBD1	once	TRBJ1-3	14	CASSSRDRGNTIYF	TGTGCCAGCAGTTCCAGGGACAGGGGAAACACCATATATTTT
TRBV2	.	.	TRBJ1-2	12	CASSDRGGGYTF	TGTGCCAGCAGTGACAGGGGCGGTGGCTACACCTTC
TRBV19	.	.	TRBJ2-2	13	CATLDPNTGELFF	TGTGCCACCCTAGACCCCAACACCGGGGAGCTGTTTTTT
TRBV2	.	.	TRBJ1-2	15	CASSARQGLGYGYTF	TGTGCCAGCAGTGCTCGCCAGGGTCTGGGCTATGGCTACACCTTC
TRBV5-6	TRBD1	.	TRBJ2-7	13	CASSPDRDHEQYF	TGTGCCAGCAGCCCGGACAGGGATCACGAGCAGTACTTC
TRBV28	.	.	TRBJ2-7	13	CASSYASSYEQYF	TGTGCCAGCAGCTACGCAAGCTCCTACGAGCAGTACTTC
TRBV2	TRBD1	.	TRBJ1-6	14	CASSGDRGYSPLHF	TGTGCCAGCAGTGGGGACAGGGGCTATTCACCCCTCCACTTT
TRBV25-1	.	.	TRBJ1-2	14	CASSEYSTDYGYTF	TGTGCCAGCAGTGAATACAGTACAGATTATGGCTACACCTTC
TRBV6-5	.	.	TRBJ1-1	13	CATAPNRNTEAFF	TGTGCCACCGCACCTAATCGGAACACTGAAGCTTTCTTT
TRBV13	.	.	TRBJ1-1	13	CASSFGSGPEAFF	TGTGCCAGCAGCTTCGGGAGTGGGCCTGAAGCTTTCTTT
TRBV3-1/TRBV3-2	TRBD2	.	TRBJ2-5	15	CASSPGTSGSETQYF	TGTGCCAGCAGCCCCGGGACTAGCGGGAGCGAGACCCAGTACTTC
TRBV7-9	.	.	TRBJ2-2	12	CASSLNTGELFF	TGTGCCAGCAGCCTCAACACCGGGGAGCTGTTTTTT